This is a list of T cell receptor beta chains from one sample in a study of spatial heterogeneity in lung cancer. MiXCR, run by TCRdb on the 5' RACE reads, gives a single entry per CDR3 protein. Here the sample spans about 2,600 distinct CDR3 sequences, around 7.2% being singletons. The material sequenced was lung tumor tissue, taken at surgery. The receptors here all came from a female donor with early-stage non-small cell lung cancer. The CDR3 runs from the conserved cysteine through the conserved F or W. Fields, in order: clone size, V gene, D gene, J gene, CDR3 length, CDR3 protein, CDR3 DNA. The D gene is left open where the match is weak. The listing skips clone size in some rows; elsewhere it reads once, few, many or a size class.

medium-sized	TRBV30	.	TRBJ1-4	17	CAWSVRLDGPTNEKLFF	TGTGCCTGGAGTGTACGATTGGACGGACCAACTAATGAAAAACTGTTTTTT
.	TRBV12-3/TRBV12-4	TRBD2	TRBJ2-3	15	CASSSPTSGRDTQYF	TGTGCCAGCAGTTCGCCGACTAGCGGGAGAGATACGCAGTATTTT
few	TRBV28	.	TRBJ1-2	14	CASSRSYSNYGYTF	TGTGCCAGCAGTCGGAGTTACAGTAACTATGGCTACACCTTC
many	TRBV12-3/TRBV12-4	.	TRBJ2-1	12	CASTEMGNEQFF	TGTGCCAGCACCGAAATGGGCAATGAGCAGTTCTTC
medium-sized	TRBV7-7	.	TRBJ2-5	15	CASSANSGPQETQYF	TGTGCTAGCAGCGCCAACTCCGGGCCACAGGAGACCCAGTACTTC
medium-sized	TRBV20-1	.	TRBJ2-3	16	CSARPRAGGGLYTQYF	TGCAGTGCTAGACCAAGAGCTGGGGGCGGATTATATACGCAGTATTTT
medium-sized	TRBV5-6	.	TRBJ2-3	15	CASSLTQGSTDTQYF	TGTGCCAGCAGCTTGACGCAGGGGAGTACAGATACGCAGTATTTT
few	TRBV18	.	TRBJ1-4	15	CASSPPWTVNEKLFF	TGTGCCAGCTCACCACCCTGGACGGTAAATGAAAAACTGTTTTTT
medium-sized	TRBV5-1	TRBD2	TRBJ2-3	16	CASSLSSLAGQDTQYF	TGCGCCAGCAGCTTGTCGTCACTAGCGGGGCAGGATACGCAGTATTTT
few	TRBV25-1	.	TRBJ1-1	13	CASSDSRNTEAFF	TGTGCCAGCAGTGACTCTAGGAACACTGAAGCTTTCTTT
medium-sized	TRBV3-1	.	TRBJ2-3	14	CASSQDLAADTQYF	TGTGCCAGCAGCCAGGATCTCGCTGCAGATACGCAGTATTTT
few	TRBV3-1	TRBD1	TRBJ1-1	11	CASSLDRVSFF	TGTGCCAGCAGCCTCGACAGGGTATCTTTCTTT
many	TRBV6-1	.	TRBJ2-3	18	CASRAGTGSVRLTDTQYF	TGTGCCAGCAGAGCGGGAACAGGGTCGGTCCGTCTCACAGATACGCAGTATTTT
medium-sized	TRBV5-1	.	TRBJ1-5	14	CASSLGGNNQPQHF	TGCGCCAGCAGCTTGGGGGGAAACAATCAGCCCCAGCATTTT
.	TRBV30	.	TRBJ1-5	16	CAWSVQSLGRAQPQHF	TGTGCCTGGAGTGTACAGAGCTTGGGCAGGGCTCAGCCCCAGCATTTT
medium-sized	TRBV12-3/TRBV12-4	TRBD2	TRBJ2-5	15	CASRSLAGLEETQYF	TGTGCCAGCCGCTCATTAGCGGGGCTTGAAGAGACCCAGTACTTC
medium-sized	TRBV29-1	.	TRBJ1-5	14	CSVPSGDSNQPQHF	TGCAGCGTGCCGTCAGGGGATAGCAATCAGCCCCAGCATTTT
many	TRBV6-5	.	TRBJ1-5	15	CASRPTGFRDQPQHF	TGTGCCAGCAGACCCACAGGGTTTAGGGATCAGCCCCAGCATTTT
medium-sized	TRBV3-1	.	TRBJ2-7	15	CASSQGHTDSYEQYF	TGTGCCAGCAGCCAAGGGCACACAGACTCCTACGAGCAGTACTTC
large	TRBV2	TRBD2	TRBJ2-1	14	CAGYGAGGPNEQFF	TGTGCCGGATATGGAGCGGGGGGGCCCAATGAGCAGTTCTTC